Presented here are 6 T cell receptor beta chains from one specimen sequenced in a study of control samples from healthy donors and cancer patients. Data came from immunoSEQ multiplex PCR; TCRdb stores just in-frame clones and leaves some out. Altogether about 120,000 clones are present, roughly 84% being singletons, with the ten largest covering around 2%. The sequenced sample was blood. These receptors were obtained from a man between 18 and 35 years old in good health.

The chain joins TRBV11-2 to TRBJ2-1, with TRBD2 matching over 9 bases. Germline loops: CDR1 SGHAT, CDR2 FQNNGV. V dropped 3 bases and J dropped 6; count of bases not matched to a gene: 6. The CDR3 extends over 15 amino acids. This CDR3 reads CASSFLRGRGNEQFF. The CDR3 DNA reads as TGTGCCAGCAGCTTTCTACGCGGGAGGGGCAATGAGCAGTTCTTC.

This sequence joins TRBV7-9 and TRBJ2-7, with 10 nucleotides matching TRBD2. The CDR3 is 15 amino acids. From germline, CDR1 is SEHNR and CDR2 FQNEAQ (reference sequence). Unmatched junction bases numbered 3, after V lost 2 bases and J lost 2 bases. The CDR3 DNA reads TGTGCCAGCAGCTTACCTAGCGGGAGAGCCTACGAGCAGTACTTC. Residues: CASSLPSGRAYEQYF.

The gene calls are TRBV6-2 or TRBV6-3 and TRBJ2-3; tentatively, D is TRBD2 (5 bases). Trimming removed 5 bases at V and 2 bases at J, with 14 bases between. The germline CDR1 and CDR2 sequences are MNHEY and SVGEGT. The CDR3 runs to 15 residues. In nucleotides, the CDR3 is TGTGCCAGCAGTCCCGCGTGGGGAGACACAGATACGCAGTATTTT. Translation: CASSPAWGDTDTQYF.

This clone was seen a few times. The J gene is TRBJ2-7, the V gene TRBV3-1 (or the pseudogene TRBV3-2), with D tentatively TRBD2 (5 bases). From germline, CDR1 is LGHDT and CDR2 YNNKEL (reference sequence). V dropped 3 bases and J dropped 2 bases, with 5 bases sitting between them. The CDR3 is made up of 12 amino acids. The CDR3 coding sequence is TGTGCCAGCAGCCAGAGGGCCTACGAGCAGTACTTC. Protein sequence: CASSQRAYEQYF.

The J gene is TRBJ2-7, the V gene TRBV18, with D perhaps matching TRBD1 (5 bases). The V gene lost 3 bases and the J gene lost 3 bases, with 15 bases spanning the gap. In germline, CDR1 is KGHSH, CDR2 LQKENI. The CDR3 is made up of 15 amino acids. CDR3 sequence: CASSPLQGGDYEQYF. The DNA of the CDR3 is TGTGCCAGCTCACCGCTCCAGGGTGGGGACTACGAGCAGTACTTC.

J is TRBJ2-2 and V is TRBV19; 9 nucleotides match TRBD2. The ends lost 3 bases at V and 8 bases at J; junction bases unmatched: 7. The CDR3 consists of 15 residues. CDR1 and CDR2 from the germline V gene are LNHDA and SQIVND (reference sequence). The CDR3 nucleotides read TGTGCCAGTAGTATCCGCGGGAGGGTTAGTGGGGAGCTGTTTTTT. Protein sequence: CASSIRGRVSGELFF.